This T cell receptor (beta chain) was sequenced for a study of T cell responses to AZD1222 COVID-19 vaccine. Whole-study results and caveats: Reports indicate that nearly half of spike-specific TCRs are directed at unmutated variant regions. Regions 160-218 and 743-854 dominated among vaccine-associated CD4 TCRs spanning spike. Repertoires were obtained only post-peak T cell response.

Turning to this clone: As yet, its antigen is unknown.

Profiled with immunoSEQ multiplex PCR; TCRdb holds only in-frame clones, not every one. The sample records 140,000 to 150,000 clones, about 91% being singletons. Trimming removed 7 bases from V and 5 bases from J, with 17 bases in between. This CDR3 comprises 13 residues. Germline V gene sequence: CDR1 SQVTM, CDR2 ANQGSEA. The sequence was obtained from an adult in good health. The sequences come from peripheral blood, collected on day 0 of AZD1222 vaccination. The chain joins TRBV29-1 to TRBJ1-1; the D is unclear. The CDR3 DNA reads TGCAGCGCTGGAAGGGAAAGGAATACTGAAGCTTTCTTT. Residues: CSAGRERNTEAFF.